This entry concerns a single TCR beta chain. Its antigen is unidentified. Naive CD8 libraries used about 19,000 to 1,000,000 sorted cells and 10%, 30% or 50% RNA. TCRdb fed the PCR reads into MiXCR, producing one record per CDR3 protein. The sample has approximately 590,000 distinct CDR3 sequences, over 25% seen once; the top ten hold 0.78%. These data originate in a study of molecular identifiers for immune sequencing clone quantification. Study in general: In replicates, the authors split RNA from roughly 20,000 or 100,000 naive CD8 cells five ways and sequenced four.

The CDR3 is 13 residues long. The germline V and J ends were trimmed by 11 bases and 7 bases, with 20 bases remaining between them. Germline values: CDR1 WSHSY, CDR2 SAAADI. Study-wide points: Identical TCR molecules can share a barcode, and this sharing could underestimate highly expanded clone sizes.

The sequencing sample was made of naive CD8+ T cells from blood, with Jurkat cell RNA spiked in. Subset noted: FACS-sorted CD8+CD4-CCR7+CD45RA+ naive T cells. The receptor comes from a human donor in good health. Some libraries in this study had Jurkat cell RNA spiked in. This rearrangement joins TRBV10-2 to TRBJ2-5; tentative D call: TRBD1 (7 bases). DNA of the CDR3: TGCGCCGGCACAGGAGGGGGCGTGGGGACCCAGTACTTC. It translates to CAGTGGGVGTQYF.